These 9 T cell receptor beta chains were sequenced from one sample in a study of spatial heterogeneity in lung cancer. A single record per CDR3 protein comes from TCRdb applying MiXCR to the 5' RACE reads. The sample includes around 75,000 distinct CDR3 sequences, about 14% seen only once; the top ten take roughly 7%. Time point reported: sample taken at primary tumor resection. Extraction of whole RNA from tumor, nontumor lung or frozen PBMC preceded unsorted sequencing. The input for sequencing was PBMCs, taken at surgery. All receptors derive from a male donor with early-stage non-small cell lung cancer.

This clonotype was seen a single time. This rearrangement joins TRBV7-2 to TRBJ2-1; D unclear. CDR1 SGHTA and CDR2 FQGNSA come from the germline V gene. This CDR3 is 13 amino acids long. Trimming removed 2 bases at V and 3 bases at J, with 5 bases between. CDR3 in DNA: TGTGCCAGCAGCTTACGGCACTACAATGAGCAGTTCTTC. This translates into CASSLRHYNEQFF.

The V gene is TRBV20-1, the J gene TRBJ2-1, with D perhaps being TRBD1 or TRBD2 (5 bases each). Trimming removed 5 bases at V and 8 bases at J, with 16 bases between. The CDR3 runs 13 residues. Germline assignment: CDR1 DFQATT and CDR2 SNEGSKA (reference sequence). For the CDR3, the DNA is TGCAGTGCTGTCAAAGGGGAGATGGATGAGCAGTTCTTC. As protein: CSAVKGEMDEQFF.

This clonotype was recorded a few times. The chain has TRBV19 and TRBJ2-7, with a weak D call TRBD1 (5 bases). Trimming stripped 3 bases from V and 3 bases from J, with 12 bases between. Per the germline V gene, CDR1 is LNHDA and CDR2 is SQIVND (reference sequence). CDR3 length equals 14 residues. CDR3 region: CASSMRQPNYEQYF. The CDR3, as DNA: TGTGCCAGTAGTATGAGACAGCCTAACTACGAGCAGTACTTC.

Ten or more counts support this clonotype. The chain is built from TRBV4-1 and TRBJ2-7; tentative D call: TRBD1 (6 bases). V was trimmed by 1 base and J by 2 bases, leaving 9 bases between them. Germline V gives CDR1 MGHRA, CDR2 YSYEKL. This CDR3 comprises 14 residues. The CDR3 loop reads CASSQGQVTYEQYF. CDR3 nucleotide sequence: TGCGCCAGCAGCCAAGGACAGGTAACCTACGAGCAGTACTTC.

The chain carries TRBV7-9 and TRBJ2-7, with D possibly being TRBD2 (7 bases). The CDR3 length is 17 residues. V was clipped by 4 bases and J by 0 bases, with 19 bases between them. The germline CDR1 and CDR2 sequences are SEHNR and FQNEAQ (reference sequence). CDR3 coding DNA: TGTGCCAGCAGCTCCACGGCGGGGGCTATTAGCTCCTACGAGCAGTACTTC. As protein: CASSSTAGAISSYEQYF.

This rearrangement joins TRBV7-2 to TRBJ2-1; 11 bases are shared with TRBD1. The germline gives CDR1 SGHTA, CDR2 FQGNSA. This CDR3 spans 15 amino acids. The junction had 5 bases not matched to a gene; V was cut back by 3 bases and J by 7 bases. CDR3 in DNA: TGTGCCAGCAGCTTGCTCGGACAGGGGGCTAATGAGCAGTTCTTC. Translation gives CASSLLGQGANEQFF.

This clonotype has ten or more counts. The chain couples TRBV20-1 to TRBJ1-6; no firm D call. This CDR3 comprises 16 residues. CDR1 and CDR2 from the germline V gene are DFQATT and SNEGSKA (reference sequence). With 1 base removed from V and 7 bases from J, the gap between germline ends came to 17 bases. CDR3 DNA: TGCAGTGCTAGAGTCGTAGGCCCTGGGCGGAATTCACCCCTCCACTTT. Translating gives CSARVVGPGRNSPLHF.

This clonotype turned up a few times. The J gene is TRBJ2-3, the V gene TRBV23-1; D is possibly TRBD2 (5 bases). TRBV23-1 is reported as an ORF; its role is uncertain. The length of the CDR3 is 15 residues. V was trimmed by 8 bases and J by 0 bases, leaving 15 bases between them. In nucleotides, the CDR3 is TGCGCCAGCGGATACAAGGGAGCTAGCACAGATACGCAGTATTTT. It encodes CASGYKGASTDTQYF.

Many counts were recorded for this clonotype. This chain links TRBV5-1 with TRBJ2-5; TRBD2 matches 7 bases. V lost 4 bases to trimming and J lost 2 bases; unmatched junction nucleotides: 5. Germline assignment: CDR1 SGHRS and CDR2 YFSETQ. The CDR3 sequence is 14 residues long. The CDR3 DNA reads TGCGCCAGCAGCGAAACTAGCGAACAAGAGACCCAGTACTTC. It is translated as CASSETSEQETQYF.